This T cell receptor beta chain was observed in a study of blood T cell repertoires in COVID-19 (dated by TCRdb to 2018 to 2021). Background on the whole study: The collaborator samples originated in the United States, Italy and Spain and spanned the acute and convalescent phases of COVID-19. The samples were drawn from two sources: the first 160 participants of the ongoing ImmuneRACE study, and over 1,000 subjects contributed by 6 global collaborators. Sample metadata almost always included a de-identified subject ID, COVID-19 status, age in years and sex. The prospective study material was composed of cDNA or gDNA derived from T cells, B-cell-depleted T cells, or PBMCs. The repertoires were made available in a free public database intended to serve as a resource for research on the immune response to SARS-CoV-2. Deeply sampled blood TCRbeta repertoires from subjects exposed to, actively infected with, or recovered from COVID-19 were included in the dataset. HLA class I and class II types, where available, came from metadata supplied by the sample provider rather than from assay-based typing. Summary of the overall study and its limitations: How much clinical and demographic metadata was included differed by source and by participant, and the metadata was provided uncurated.

CDR1 and CDR2, per the germline V gene (reference sequence), are GTSNPN and SVGIG. The CDR3 runs 14 amino acids, cysteine and phenylalanine included. Of the read, only the CDR3 DNA is kept; its 42 bases are in frame from base 1. V lost 4 bases and J lost 1 base; the stretch between them is 10 bases long. Participants in the prospective study were aged roughly 18 to 100 years, lived in 24 United States geographic areas, and enrolled through a virtual design. To assign participants to cohorts, the prospective study relied on clinical history that participants themselves reported in a screening survey and a study questionnaire. Recovered participants in ImmuneRACE Cohort 3 were defined by two consecutive negative NP/OP PCR tests, clearance by a healthcare professional, or resolution of symptoms. In the prospective study, mobile phlebotomists collected whole blood, serum and a nasopharyngeal or oropharyngeal swab from each participant. Over a roughly two-month period, participants in the prospective study had the option of providing additional blood draws and questionnaires. Before DNA extraction, prospective study blood samples were shipped either frozen or at room temperature.

TCRbeta CDR3 regions were amplified from genomic DNA by means of the immunoSEQ Assay, a bias-controlled multiplex PCR. Processing in the source paper ran as follows. The number of nucleated cells in each sample was estimated by amplification of reference gene primers within the assay. To quantify the absolute abundance of each unique TCRbeta CDR3 rearrangement, sequence reads were collapsed and filtered. For each sample, productive Simpson clonality was calculated as the square root of Simpson's diversity index over productive rearrangements. Here the immuneACCESS table is served through TCRdb, limited to in-frame sequences with V and J called. Missing clones are a known gap in these copies; in checked studies unresolved V genes cover under half, and the rest lacks a known reason. That table is the source of V, J and clone size, and D and trimming were worked out from the DNA. The sample table holds approximately 330,000 clones, of which roughly nine tenths were seen once. The ten biggest clones cover almost 9.5% of the sample.

Note on this clone: Its recognized antigen is unknown. No much larger clone exists at a distance of one base, and base qualities are not known.

Sequenced sample: PBMCs or T cells enriched from blood (not recorded which). The chain couples TRBV30 to TRBJ2-2, with the identity of the D gene unclear. The clonotype was recovered from a woman aged 30 to 39 who had recovered from COVID-19. CDR3 reads: CAWTPDMNTGELFF. In nucleotide form, the sequence is TGTGCCTGGACCCCAGACATGAACACCGGGGAGCTGTTTTTT.